The next 14 T cell receptor beta chains were all read from a single sample in a study of cytomegalovirus exposure and HLA in healthy donors. This PCR relied on a set of 60 Vbeta primers and 13 Jbeta primers. The assay was immunoSEQ multiplex PCR, and TCRdb's table has in-frame clones only and misses some. Seen here are some 100,000 clones, about 80% observed once, and the top ten hold roughly 5%. Input material: PBMCs. The receptors derive from a man in his fifties in good health and CMV-seropositive.

This clone was observed a few times. V and J are TRBV6-5 and TRBJ2-5, with 11 bases identical to TRBD2. Per the germline V gene, CDR1 is MNHEY and CDR2 is SVGAGI. The CDR3 spans 16 residues. Losses at the gene ends were 4 bases for V and 0 bases for J; bases not matched to a gene: 4. CDR3 in DNA: TGTGCCAGCAGTTCCGGACTAGCGGGTAACCAAGAGACCCAGTACTTC. Translation gives CASSSGLAGNQETQYF.

The V gene is TRBV27, the J gene TRBJ2-3; 9 positions agree with TRBD2. The trim removed 2 bases at V and 2 bases at J, leaving 2 bases unmatched. CDR1 is MNHEY, CDR2 SMNVEV, per germline (reference sequence). This CDR3 contains 15 residues. CDR3 DNA: TGTGCCAGCAGTTTAGCGGGGGGGCCCACAGATACGCAGTATTTT. This encodes CASSLAGGPTDTQYF.

As regards this clone: The sample contains more than one DNA sequence encoding this CDR3. The chain carries TRBV7-9 and TRBJ2-7; D gene uncertain. This CDR3 region has 12 residues. Trimming took 1 base from V and 4 from J, leaving 5 bases between them. Germline-derived CDR1 and CDR2 are SEHNR and FQNEAQ (reference sequence). The CDR3 spells CASSLGSYEQYF. The CDR3 DNA follows: TGTGCCAGCAGCTTAGGTAGTTACGAGCAGTACTTC.

This clone occurred once. The rearrangement uses TRBV4-1 and TRBJ1-2; maybe TRBD1 (6 bases). V was trimmed by 4 bases and J by 3 bases, leaving 12 bases between them. Per germline, CDR1 MGHRA and CDR2 YSYEKL. The length of the CDR3 is 14 residues. CDR3 nucleotide sequence: TGCGCCAGCAGCCTCTGGGACACCTACTATGGCTACACCTTC. It is translated as CASSLWDTYYGYTF.

The chain employs TRBV5-8 and TRBJ1-2; 7 bases match TRBD1. In germline, CDR1 is SGHTS, CDR2 YDEGEE. The trim removed 2 bases at V and 8 bases at J, leaving 12 bases unmatched. The CDR3 covers 15 residues. In DNA, the CDR3 is TGTGCCAGCAGCTTCTCGGACAGGCCGTCTCAGGGCTACACCTTC. This sequence encodes CASSFSDRPSQGYTF.

This rearrangement joins TRBV9 to TRBJ2-3, with D unclear. Germline-derived CDR1 and CDR2 are SGDLS and YYNGEE. Trimming cost V 4 bases and J 2 bases, with 14 bases left between them. This CDR3 has 15 amino acids. The DNA of the CDR3 is TGTGCCAGCAGCCCATGGGCGAACCCCACAGATACGCAGTATTTT. As protein: CASSPWANPTDTQYF.

This sequence joins TRBV7-9 and TRBJ2-7; TRBD2 matches at 7 bases. The germline gives CDR1 SEHNR, CDR2 FQNEAQ (reference sequence). This CDR3 comprises 15 residues. V trimming: 0 bases; J trimming: 4 bases; junction bases outside the gene matches: 6. In DNA form, the CDR3 reads TGTGCCAGCAGCTTAGCCGGGGGGTTGGGTTACGAGCAGTACTTC. This gives the protein CASSLAGGLGYEQYF.

The chain uses TRBV19 and TRBJ2-1; maybe TRBD2 (7 bases). Trimming took 7 bases from V and 0 from J, leaving 13 bases between them. Germline V CDR1 and CDR2: LNHDA, SQIVND (reference sequence). This CDR3 has 15 residues. Here the CDR3 DNA reads TGTGCCAGTAAGGGGGGGTCCTACTCCTACAATGAGCAGTTCTTC. Its translation is CASKGGSYSYNEQFF.

The chain is built from TRBV6-6 and TRBJ2-2; no reliable D call. This CDR3 comprises 12 residues. Per germline, CDR1 MNHNY and CDR2 SVGAGI (reference sequence). Trimming took off 4 bases at V and 4 bases at J, with 4 bases between the two ends. The CDR3 DNA reads TGTGCCAGCAGTTCTTCCACCGGGGAGCTGTTTTTT. It yields the protein CASSSSTGELFF.

The V and J genes are TRBV7-9 and TRBJ1-1; TRBD1 aligns across 9 bases. The CDR3 consists of 15 residues. The ends lost 5 bases at V and 10 bases at J; junction bases unmatched: 14. Germline values: CDR1 SEHNR, CDR2 FQNEAQ (reference sequence). The CDR3 DNA reads TGTGCCAGCAGCGCCGGGACAGGGACCCGATTTTCAGCTTTCTTT. Its protein is CASSAGTGTRFSAFF.

This chain joins TRBV7-9 and TRBJ2-7; D gene ambiguous. The CDR3 totals 13 residues. V was pared by 1 base and J by 0 bases, with 4 bases between. Germline CDR1 is SEHNR and CDR2 is FQNEAQ (reference sequence). CDR3 sequence reads: CASSLDYSYEQYF. In DNA, the CDR3 is TGTGCCAGCAGCTTAGACTACTCCTACGAGCAGTACTTC.

V gene TRBV7-2 combines with J gene TRBJ1-5, with 7 bases fitting TRBD1. The germline CDR1 and CDR2 sequences are SGHTA and FQGNSA. The J segment lost 6 bases and the V segment lost 2 bases, leaving 4 bases of the junction unmatched. The CDR3 extends over 14 amino acids. CDR3 in DNA: TGTGCCAGCAGCTTAACGACAGGGAGTCAGCCCCAGCATTTT. Translation: CASSLTTGSQPQHF.

The chain joins TRBV19 to TRBJ1-2; 9 bases map to TRBD1. The CDR3 is 16 amino acids. Germline CDR1 reads LNHDA; CDR2 reads SQIVND (reference sequence). V was clipped by 4 bases and J by 4 bases; unmatched bases: 10. The CDR3 DNA sequence: TGTGCCAGTAGTAGGGAAGGGACAGGGCGAGTCTATGGCTACACCTTC. Protein product: CASSREGTGRVYGYTF.

The gene calls are TRBV28 and TRBJ1-4, with D perhaps TRBD1 (5 bases). This CDR3 has 16 residues. V lost 4 bases, J lost 0 bases, and 12 bases lay in between. Germline loops: CDR1 MDHEN, CDR2 SYDVKM. CDR3 sequence: CASSSPYRSTNEKLFF. CDR3 nucleotide sequence: TGTGCCAGCAGTTCCCCTTACAGGTCAACTAATGAAAAACTGTTTTTT.